The entry that follows covers one T cell receptor (beta chain) sequence. The data derive from a study of shared clonotypes between healthy human individuals. Naive CD8 cells, CD45RO-negative and positively selected for CCR7, excluded terminally differentiated effector memory CD45RA+ cells. Measured with immunoSEQ multiplex PCR; TCRdb has only the in-frame clones, and not every one. The table includes about 2.1 million clones, 90% to 95% detected once. This sequence originates from a man aged 18 to 30 in good health. Some clones in this sample may be carry-over from other donors' samples. The material sequenced was naive CD8+ T cells from PBMCs.

The CDR3 spells CASSPEGLAGGSYEQYF. CDR3 nucleotides: TGCGCCAGCAGCCCGGAGGGCCTAGCGGGAGGTTCCTACGAGCAGTACTTC. V gene TRBV5-1 combines with J gene TRBJ2-7, with 11 bases aligning to TRBD2. Germline CDR1 is SGHRS and CDR2 is YFSETQ. The CDR3 runs to 17 residues. J was trimmed by 1 base and V by 4 bases; bases with no gene match: 10.